The rows below give T cell receptor beta chains drawn from one sample of a study of blood T cell repertoires in COVID-19. Clones were sequenced by immunoSEQ multiplex PCR, and TCRdb holds only the in-frame ones, with some missing. Among approximately 190,000 clones listed, under 85% were seen once. The specimen was peripheral blood. These receptors came from a woman aged 40 to 50 with acute or convalescent COVID-19. Each CDR3 is given with its conserved first and last residue. Each record gives: clone size, J gene, D gene, V gene, CDR3 DNA, CDR3 protein. A D gene is named only where the DNA matches it firmly. Clone size is not always given. Where it is, it says once, few, many or a class for expanded clones.

size: few; J: TRBJ2-1; D: -; V: TRBV4-2; DNA: TGTGCCAGCAGCCAAGCATGGAGGGATGAGCAGTTCTTC; CDR3: CASSQAWRDEQFF
size: -; J: TRBJ1-2; D: TRBD1; V: TRBV28; DNA: TGTGCCAGCAGTTTACAGGGGGCCTATGGCTACACCTTC; CDR3: CASSLQGAYGYTF
size: -; J: TRBJ1-1; D: -; V: TRBV19; DNA: TGTGCCAGTAGTATAGGACAGGCGGGTGAAGCTTTCTTT; CDR3: CASSIGQAGEAFF
size: -; J: TRBJ1-2; D: TRBD1; V: TRBV2; DNA: TGTGCCAGCAGTGCGGGGACAGGGGTTTACACCTTC; CDR3: CASSAGTGVYTF
size: -; J: TRBJ2-7; D: -; V: TRBV2; DNA: TGTGCCAGTTCAATTCAACAGGGCTCCTACGAGCAGTACTTC; CDR3: CASSIQQGSYEQYF
size: few; J: TRBJ2-3; D: -; V: TRBV4-2; DNA: TGTGCCAGCAGCCAAGATGTAGGGGGTCCCCACACTGCAGATACGCAGTATTTT; CDR3: CASSQDVGGPHTADTQYF
size: -; J: TRBJ1-5; D: TRBD1; V: TRBV6-5; DNA: TGTGCCAGCAGTAGACAGGGGTCTAGCAATCAGCCCCAGCATTTT; CDR3: CASSRQGSSNQPQHF
size: -; J: TRBJ1-4; D: TRBD1; V: TRBV5-5; DNA: TGTGCCAGCAGCTTACAGGGGGCGCGGACGAGTGAAAAACTGTTTTTT; CDR3: CASSLQGARTSEKLFF
size: -; J: TRBJ2-7; D: TRBD2; V: TRBV30; DNA: TGTGCCTGGAGTGTACTGGGGGAGGGTGGATACTTC; CDR3: CAWSVLGEGGYF
size: -; J: TRBJ1-1; D: -; V: TRBV12-3/TRBV12-4; DNA: TGTGCCAGCAGTTCCACAGGGCGGACTGAAGCTTTCTTT; CDR3: CASSSTGRTEAFF
size: -; J: TRBJ2-7; D: TRBD1; V: TRBV2; DNA: TGTGCCAGCAGCCGGGACAGGGGAAACTACGAGCAGTACTTC; CDR3: CASSRDRGNYEQYF
size: once; J: TRBJ1-6; D: -; V: TRBV2; DNA: TGTGCCAGCAGTGGGGGGGAAGCAACTTCACCCCTCCACTTT; CDR3: CASSGGEATSPLHF
size: once; J: TRBJ1-5; D: TRBD1; V: TRBV4-1; DNA: TGCGCCAGCAGCCGCGGACAGGATAATCAGCCCCAGCATTTT; CDR3: CASSRGQDNQPQHF
size: -; J: TRBJ2-5; D: TRBD2; V: TRBV5-6; DNA: TGTGCCAGCAGCTTCTCTGGGACTAGATCTTCAGGGACCCAGTACTTC; CDR3: CASSFSGTRSSGTQYF
size: once; J: TRBJ2-2; D: -; V: TRBV28; DNA: TGTGCCAGCACCAAACCTTCGATTGGGGCCAAGGAGCTGTTTTTT; CDR3: CASTKPSIGAKELFF
size: -; J: TRBJ2-3; D: TRBD1; V: TRBV24-1; DNA: TGTGCCACCAGTGACGGGACAGGCCGCACAGATACGCAGTATTTT; CDR3: CATSDGTGRTDTQYF
size: -; J: TRBJ2-1; D: TRBD2; V: TRBV28; DNA: TGTGCCAGCAGTTCCATAGCGGGATCCCAAATTGAGCAGTTCTTC; CDR3: CASSSIAGSQIEQFF
size: -; J: TRBJ1-4; D: -; V: TRBV7-9; DNA: TGTGCCAGCAGCTTAGTTTTCTCGTCAAAAAGGGGCGCTAATGAAAAACTGTTTTTT; CDR3: CASSLVFSSKRGANEKLFF
size: once; J: TRBJ1-3; D: TRBD1; V: TRBV14; DNA: TGTGCCAGCAGCCAAGGAACAGGGGTCGGAAACACCATATATTTT; CDR3: CASSQGTGVGNTIYF
size: -; J: TRBJ2-2; D: TRBD2; V: TRBV29-1; DNA: TGCAGCGTTGCCAGCGGGAGGGACGGGGAGCTGTTTTTT; CDR3: CSVASGRDGELFF
size: -; J: TRBJ1-2; D: -; V: TRBV19; DNA: TGTGCCAGTAGTGCAATAGAAAGCTATGGCTACACCTTC; CDR3: CASSAIESYGYTF
size: -; J: TRBJ2-7; D: -; V: TRBV6-6; DNA: TGTGCCAGCAGTTTCGCGGTCCTGTCAGGGTCCTACGAGCAGTACTTC; CDR3: CASSFAVLSGSYEQYF
size: -; J: TRBJ1-1; D: -; V: TRBV10-3; DNA: TGTGCCATCAGTGAGAACAGCCCGAACACTGAAGCTTTCTTT; CDR3: CAISENSPNTEAFF
size: -; J: TRBJ1-1; D: -; V: TRBV6-5; DNA: TGTGCCAGCAGGGGGGGTGGCACTGAAGCTTTCTTT; CDR3: CASRGGGTEAFF
size: few; J: TRBJ1-1; D: -; V: TRBV5-4; DNA: TGTGCCAGCAGCTCCCAGGGGCGGTGGGTGGACACTGAAGCTTTCTTT; CDR3: CASSSQGRWVDTEAFF
size: -; J: TRBJ2-3; D: -; V: TRBV7-2; DNA: TGTGCCAGCAGCTTCGTCTTATTAGCAGATACGCAGTATTTT; CDR3: CASSFVLLADTQYF
size: few; J: TRBJ1-6; D: -; V: TRBV18; DNA: TGTGCCAGCTCACCCAGCGATTCGAATTCACCCCTCCACTTT; CDR3: CASSPSDSNSPLHF
size: -; J: TRBJ2-7; D: -; V: TRBV27; DNA: TGTGCCAGCAGTTCGCCTAACGCCTACGAGCAGTACTTC; CDR3: CASSSPNAYEQYF
size: -; J: TRBJ1-6; D: -; V: TRBV27; DNA: TGTGCCAGCAGTTTGGGCAGGCGGGCTTCACCCCTCCACTTT; CDR3: CASSLGRRASPLHF
size: once; J: TRBJ1-5; D: TRBD1; V: TRBV19; DNA: TGTGCCAGCGACGACAGGGCCCTCAATCAGCCCCAGCATTTT; CDR3: CASDDRALNQPQHF
size: once; J: TRBJ2-7; D: -; V: TRBV7-2; DNA: TGTGCCAGCAGCTCAGACGGACTGCTTCCGTACGAGCAGTACTTC; CDR3: CASSSDGLLPYEQYF
size: once; J: TRBJ2-1; D: -; V: TRBV6-5; DNA: TGTGCCAGCAGTTTGTCCGGACTTTGGAATGAGCAGTTCTTC; CDR3: CASSLSGLWNEQFF
size: -; J: TRBJ2-1; D: -; V: TRBV7-8; DNA: TGTGCCAGCAGCTTAGATCCGGGGTACAATGAGCAGTTCTTC; CDR3: CASSLDPGYNEQFF
size: -; J: TRBJ2-1; D: -; V: TRBV7-3; DNA: TGTGCCAGCAGCTTTTATGACAATGAGCAGTTCTTC; CDR3: CASSFYDNEQFF
size: -; J: TRBJ2-3; D: -; V: TRBV19; DNA: TGTGCCAGTATAAGCAGGTACCAACTCCTCTCGGGCACAGATACGCAGTATTTT; CDR3: CASISRYQLLSGTDTQYF
size: -; J: TRBJ2-2; D: TRBD2; V: TRBV4-2; DNA: TGTGCCAGCAGCCAAGATACGCTAGCGGGCACCGGGGAGCTGTTTTTT; CDR3: CASSQDTLAGTGELFF
size: -; J: TRBJ2-1; D: TRBD1; V: TRBV11-1; DNA: TGTGCCAGCAGCCCCGGGACAGGGGTCGGCGATGAGCAGTTCTTC; CDR3: CASSPGTGVGDEQFF
size: once; J: TRBJ1-1; D: TRBD1; V: TRBV7-9; DNA: TGTGCCAGCAGCGACAGGGTTTTTAATGCTGAAGCTTTCTTT; CDR3: CASSDRVFNAEAFF
size: -; J: TRBJ1-3; D: -; V: TRBV3-1/TRBV3-2; DNA: TGTGCCAGCAGCGCCAGGGGCTCTGGAAACACCATATATTTT; CDR3: CASSARGSGNTIYF
size: -; J: TRBJ2-3; D: -; V: TRBV6-1; DNA: TGTGCCAGCAGTGAAAGGATGGGTGAGGGGGCAGATACGCAGTATTTT; CDR3: CASSERMGEGADTQYF
size: -; J: TRBJ2-1; D: TRBD2; V: TRBV11-3; DNA: TGTGCCAGCAGCTTAGGTAATAGCGGGAGCTCCTACAATGAGCAGTTCTTC; CDR3: CASSLGNSGSSYNEQFF
size: -; J: TRBJ2-1; D: -; V: TRBV3-1/TRBV3-2; DNA: TGTGCCAGCCGGGGGAGTTTCAATGAGCAGTTCTTC; CDR3: CASRGSFNEQFF
size: -; J: TRBJ2-7; D: -; V: TRBV6-6; DNA: TGTGCCAGCAGTTACCCGCAGGGGGAGCAGTACTTC; CDR3: CASSYPQGEQYF
size: once; J: TRBJ2-6; D: -; V: TRBV5-1; DNA: TGCGCCAGCAGCAACAGGCTTGCTGGGGCCAACGTCCTGACTTTC; CDR3: CASSNRLAGANVLTF
size: -; J: TRBJ2-1; D: -; V: TRBV5-1; DNA: TGCGCCAGCAGCATACAGGGAGGGAATGAGCAGTTCTTC; CDR3: CASSIQGGNEQFF
size: -; J: TRBJ2-1; D: -; V: TRBV19; DNA: TGTGCCAGTATCTACTACAATGAGCAGTTCTTC; CDR3: CASIYYNEQFF
size: many; J: TRBJ2-7; D: -; V: TRBV7-9; DNA: TGTGCCAGCAGCTTAGCGACGGGTGGAAAGTCCTACGAGCAGTACTTC; CDR3: CASSLATGGKSYEQYF
size: -; J: TRBJ2-7; D: -; V: TRBV21-1; DNA: TGTGCCAGCAGCAAACCTCATAGTATCGGGGGTCGGTCCTACGAGCAGTACTTC; CDR3: CASSKPHSIGGRSYEQYF
size: -; J: TRBJ2-5; D: -; V: TRBV30; DNA: TGTGCCTGGGGGGGGGCAGGGGGCTCAGAGACCCAGTACTTC; CDR3: CAWGGAGGSETQYF